This record covers a single T cell receptor (beta chain). Repertoires were generated with immunoSEQ multiplex PCR, while TCRdb's copy carries only in-frame clones and drops some. There are approximately 2,000,000 clones in the sample; about 94% occur only once, and around 1.8% lies in the top ten. CD45RO-negative, CCR7-selected cells formed the naive CD8 fraction, which excluded terminally differentiated effector memory CD45RA+ cells. Trimming stripped 1 base from V and 6 bases from J, with 19 bases between. Germline V lookup: CDR1 SGHVS, CDR2 FQNEAQ. This CDR3 has 17 residues. The data were taken from a study of shared clonotypes between healthy human individuals.

The sequenced material came from naive CD8+ T cells from PBMCs. The TCR sequence derives from a man aged 18 to 30 in good health. Some clones in this sample may be carry-over from other donors' samples. V gene TRBV7-8 combines with J gene TRBJ2-1, with a weak D call TRBD2 (5 bases). The CDR3 sequence is CASSLGFDTREGNEQFF. CDR3 coding DNA: TGTGCCAGCAGCTTAGGGTTTGACACCCGGGAAGGCAATGAGCAGTTCTTC.